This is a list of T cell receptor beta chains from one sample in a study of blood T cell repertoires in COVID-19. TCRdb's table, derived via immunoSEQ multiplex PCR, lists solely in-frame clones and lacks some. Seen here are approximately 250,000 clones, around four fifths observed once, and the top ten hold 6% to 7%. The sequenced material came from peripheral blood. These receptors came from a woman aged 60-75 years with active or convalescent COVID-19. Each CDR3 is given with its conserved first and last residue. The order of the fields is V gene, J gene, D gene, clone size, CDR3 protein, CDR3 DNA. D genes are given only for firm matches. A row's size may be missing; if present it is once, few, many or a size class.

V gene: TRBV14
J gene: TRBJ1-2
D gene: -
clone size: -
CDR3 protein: CASSQDGPHKSYTF
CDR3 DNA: TGTGCCAGCAGCCAAGATGGGCCCCATAAGTCCTACACCTTC

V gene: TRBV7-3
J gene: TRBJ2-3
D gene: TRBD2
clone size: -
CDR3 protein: CASSFSGTGDTQYF
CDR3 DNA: TGTGCCAGCAGCTTCAGCGGGACCGGAGATACGCAGTATTTT

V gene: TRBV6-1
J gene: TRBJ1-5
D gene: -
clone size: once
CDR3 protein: CASSESAARQPQHF
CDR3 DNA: TGTGCCAGCAGTGAATCTGCCGCCCGGCAGCCCCAGCATTTT

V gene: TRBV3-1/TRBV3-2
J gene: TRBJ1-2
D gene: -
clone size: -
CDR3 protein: CASSQGLQGYILGYTF
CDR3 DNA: TGTGCCAGCAGCCAAGGGTTACAGGGCTATATTTTGGGCTACACCTTC

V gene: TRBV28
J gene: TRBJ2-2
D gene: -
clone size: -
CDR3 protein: CASREALGAGELFF
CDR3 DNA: TGTGCCAGCAGGGAAGCCCTTGGGGCTGGGGAGCTGTTTTTT

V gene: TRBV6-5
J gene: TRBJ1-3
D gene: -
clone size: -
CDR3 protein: CASSLTGSSGNTIYF
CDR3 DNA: TGTGCCAGCAGTTTAACAGGCAGCTCTGGAAACACCATATATTTT

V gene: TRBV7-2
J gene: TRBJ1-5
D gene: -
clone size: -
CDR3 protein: CASSLGGRNQPQHF
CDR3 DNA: TGTGCCAGCAGCTTGGGAGGGCGCAATCAGCCCCAGCATTTT

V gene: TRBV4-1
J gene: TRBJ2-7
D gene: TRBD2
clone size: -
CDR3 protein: CASSPSSGRYYEQYF
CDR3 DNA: TGCGCCAGCAGTCCCTCGAGCGGGAGGTACTACGAGCAGTACTTC

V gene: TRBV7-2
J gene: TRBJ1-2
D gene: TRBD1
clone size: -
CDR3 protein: CASSLDPTGRGYTF
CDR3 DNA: TGTGCCAGCAGCTTAGACCCGACAGGGCGAGGCTACACCTTC

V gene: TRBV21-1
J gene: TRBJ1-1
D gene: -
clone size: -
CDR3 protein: CASSKRGPKVGAFF
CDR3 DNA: TGTGCCAGCAGCAAAAGAGGGCCAAAAGTGGGAGCTTTCTTT

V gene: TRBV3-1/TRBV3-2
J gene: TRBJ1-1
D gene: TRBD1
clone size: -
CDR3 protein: CASSQDTGQGNTEAFF
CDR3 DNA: TGTGCCAGCAGCCAAGATACTGGACAGGGGAACACTGAAGCTTTCTTT

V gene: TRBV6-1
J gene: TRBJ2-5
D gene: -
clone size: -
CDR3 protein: CASSEARSGVGTQYF
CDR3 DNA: TGTGCCAGCAGTGAAGCGCGTTCAGGGGTTGGGACCCAGTACTTC

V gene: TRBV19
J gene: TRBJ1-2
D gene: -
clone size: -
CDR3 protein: CASIPGSSDLGYGYTF
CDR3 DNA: TGTGCCAGTATCCCCGGGTCCTCCGACCTCGGATATGGCTACACCTTC

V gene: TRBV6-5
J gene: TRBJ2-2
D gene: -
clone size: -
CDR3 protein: CASRTAVTAGELFF
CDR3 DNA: TGTGCCAGCAGGACAGCTGTTACCGCCGGGGAGCTGTTTTTT

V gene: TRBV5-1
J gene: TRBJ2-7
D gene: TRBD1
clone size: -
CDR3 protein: CASSFGQGELGEQYF
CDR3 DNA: TGCGCCAGCAGCTTTGGACAGGGGGAGTTGGGCGAGCAGTACTTC

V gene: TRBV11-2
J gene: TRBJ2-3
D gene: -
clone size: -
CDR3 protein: CASSFSTGLSTDTQYF
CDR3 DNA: TGTGCCAGCAGCTTTTCGACGGGACTCAGCACAGATACGCAGTATTTT

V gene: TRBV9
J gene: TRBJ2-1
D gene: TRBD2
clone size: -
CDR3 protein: CASSVGAKREGRNEQFF
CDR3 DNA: TGTGCCAGCAGCGTAGGGGCGAAGCGGGAGGGCCGGAATGAGCAGTTCTTC

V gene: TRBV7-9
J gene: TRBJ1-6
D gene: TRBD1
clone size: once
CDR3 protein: CASSRTGGSPLHF
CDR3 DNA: TGTGCCAGCAGCAGGACAGGGGGTTCACCCCTCCACTTT

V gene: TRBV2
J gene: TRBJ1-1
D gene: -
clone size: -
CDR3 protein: CASSPQGTEAFF
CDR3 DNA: TGTGCCAGCAGTCCACAGGGCACTGAAGCTTTCTTT

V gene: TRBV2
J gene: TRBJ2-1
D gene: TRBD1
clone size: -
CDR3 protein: CASDYRDRVTEQFF
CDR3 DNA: TGTGCCAGCGACTACCGGGACAGGGTTACTGAGCAGTTCTTC

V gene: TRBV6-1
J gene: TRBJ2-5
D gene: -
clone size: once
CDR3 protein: CASSEAGAAAETQYF
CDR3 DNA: TGTGCCAGCAGTGAAGCTGGGGCGGCGGCGGAGACCCAGTACTTC